The source of this TCR beta chain is a study of graft-versus-host responses after intestinal transplantation. Produced via immunoSEQ multiplex PCR; TCRdb's table is partial and in-frame only. Counted here are about 96,000 clones, around nine tenths occurring once; the ten biggest clones make up 0.15% to 0.2%. The CDR3 loop spans 13 amino acids. Germline CDR1 is LNHDA and CDR2 is SQIVND (reference sequence). V shed 3 bases and J shed 5 bases, with 11 bases lying between them. Turning to this clone: What it recognizes is unknown.

The source is a human donor who received an intestinal transplant. The sample in question was unstimulated CD4+ T cells sorted from spleen or lymph node cells, obtained before intestinal transplant. The chain combines TRBV19 with TRBJ2-7, with a weak D call TRBD2 (6 bases). The CDR3 DNA reads TGTGCCAGTAGTATGGGGCGGGGTAACGAGCAGTACTTC. Protein product: CASSMGRGNEQYF.